A selection of T cell receptor beta chains follows, all from one sample in a study of cytomegalovirus exposure and HLA in healthy donors. The table came from immunoSEQ multiplex PCR; TCRdb's copy has only in-frame clones and leaves some out. The sample lists 85,000 to 110,000 clones, about 77% occurring once. Sequenced material: PBMCs. Source of these receptors: a woman younger than 35 in good health and CMV-seropositive. Both conserved end residues are part of each CDR3. D genes are given only for firm matches. Some rows have no size entry. The others give once, few or many, or a class for an expanded clone.

V,D,J,size,DNA,CDR3
TRBV7-9,-,TRBJ1-1,-,TGTGCCAGCAGCGGATGGGAGGTTCTGAACACTGAAGCTTTCTTT,CASSGWEVLNTEAFF
TRBV4-3,-,TRBJ2-3,-,TGCGCCAGCAGCCAAGATAATTTCGGGACACCCACAGATACGCAGTATTTT,CASSQDNFGTPTDTQYF
TRBV6-5,TRBD1,TRBJ1-1,-,TGTGCCAGCAGTTACTCGACAGGGGGCAGGACTGAAGCTTTCTTT,CASSYSTGGRTEAFF
TRBV27,TRBD2,TRBJ2-1,few,TGTGCCAGCAGTCCTCGGGGTAGCGGGGGCGTCTACAATGAGCAGTTCTTC,CASSPRGSGGVYNEQFF
TRBV6-5,-,TRBJ2-3,-,TGTGCCAGCAGTTACTTCTACACAGATACGCAGTATTTT,CASSYFYTDTQYF
TRBV2,-,TRBJ2-5,few,TGTGCCAGCAGCTCAGTGGCAGAGACCCAGTACTTC,CASSSVAETQYF
TRBV4-3,TRBD2,TRBJ2-1,-,TGCGCCAGCAGCCAAGAAGGACTAGGCCTGGGGGATGAGCAGTTCTTC,CASSQEGLGLGDEQFF
TRBV28,-,TRBJ2-7,-,TGTGCCAGCAGGCCGTTGAGCGGCTTAGGGTACGAGCAGTACTTC,CASRPLSGLGYEQYF
TRBV9,TRBD1,TRBJ2-2,-,TGTGCCAGCAGGGGGACAGGTGCGAACACCGGGGAGCTGTTTTTT,CASRGTGANTGELFF
TRBV7-9,-,TRBJ1-2,-,TGTGCCAGCAGCTTAGAGAGTCTTCCCCGCTACACCTTC,CASSLESLPRYTF
TRBV5-1,-,TRBJ2-7,-,TGCGCCAGCAGCTCTGGGGGGAGCTCCTACGAGCAGTACTTC,CASSSGGSSYEQYF
TRBV28,-,TRBJ2-3,-,TGTGCCAGCACCATTACAGGGAGAGATACGCAGTATTTT,CASTITGRDTQYF
TRBV7-7,-,TRBJ2-5,-,TGTGCTAGCAGCTCCGGGCCGGAAGGGGGGACCCAGTACTTC,CASSSGPEGGTQYF